These 10 T cell receptor beta chains share one sample of origin, sequenced in a study of CD8 T cells in ankylosing spondylitis. MiXCR was run by TCRdb on the 5' RACE reads, yielding one entry per CDR3 protein. The table has about 24,000 distinct CDR3 sequences, around 16% seen once. Material: blood. The source of these receptors is a male donor with ankylosing spondylitis or in good health (not recorded which).

The chain employs TRBV2 and TRBJ1-5; D is uncertain. V shed 4 bases and J shed 4 bases, with 11 bases lying between them. This CDR3 is 14 amino acids long. CDR1 is SNHLY and CDR2 is FYNNEI in the germline V gene. CDR3 protein: CASSGVFGNQPQHF. The CDR3 coding sequence is TGTGCCAGCAGTGGGGTTTTTGGTAATCAGCCCCAGCATTTT.

This clonotype was recorded a few times. The V and J genes are TRBV20-1 and TRBJ1-6, with D unclear. The germline CDR1 and CDR2 sequences are DFQATT and SNEGSKA (reference sequence). Trimming removed 1 base from V and 7 bases from J, with 17 bases in between. This CDR3 contains 16 residues. The CDR3 DNA reads as TGCAGTGCTAGAGCAGTTATGGATAACTGGAATTCACCCCTCCACTTT. As protein: CSARAVMDNWNSPLHF.

This clonotype was picked up a small number of times. The chain links TRBV5-4 to TRBJ2-3; D not certain. V gave up 3 bases and J gave up 4 bases, with 6 bases separating them. CDR3 size: 12 residues. CDR1 and CDR2 (germline): SGHNT, YYREEE (reference sequence). As DNA, the CDR3 is TGTGCCAGCAGCTCCCAAGCAGATACGCAGTATTTT. It specifies CASSSQADTQYF.

This chain connects TRBV11-1 to TRBJ2-5, with D unresolved. Deletions cut 3 bases from V and 4 bases from J, with 12 bases between. CDR1 and CDR2 from the germline V gene are SGHAT and FQDESV (reference sequence). The CDR3 is made up of 14 amino acids. The CDR3 DNA follows: TGTGCCAGCAGCTTCCTGTTCCCTGGAGAGACCCAGTACTTC. Translating it yields CASSFLFPGETQYF.

This clonotype was seen once. The chain couples TRBV11-2 to TRBJ1-1; D is ambiguous. Looked up from germline, CDR1 is SGHAT and CDR2 is FQNNGV. Trimming removed 5 bases from V and 5 bases from J, with 12 bases in between. The CDR3 covers 13 residues. The CDR3 sequence: CASSQVRATEAFF. CDR3 nucleotide sequence: TGTGCCAGCAGCCAAGTACGGGCGACTGAAGCTTTCTTT.

The rearrangement joins TRBV6-2 or TRBV6-3 to TRBJ1-1; the D gene is possibly TRBD1 (5 bases). V was pared by 6 bases and J by 4 bases, with 15 bases between. The CDR3 length is 14 residues. CDR1 and CDR2 (germline): MNHEY, SVGEGT. The CDR3 DNA reads TGTGCCAGCAGCCAGGTGGAGGGGCGCACTGAAGCTTTCTTT. Protein: CASSQVEGRTEAFF.

The rearrangement uses TRBV29-1 and TRBJ2-7; D could derive from TRBD1 or TRBD2 (5 bases each). V was trimmed by 7 bases and J by 3 bases, leaving 16 bases between them. The CDR3 extends over 13 amino acids. The germline V gene has CDR1 SQVTM and CDR2 ANQGSEA. Here the CDR3 DNA reads TGCAGCGCCCAACAGGCGGGTGGCTACGAGCAGTACTTC. As protein: CSAQQAGGYEQYF.

The chain combines TRBV6-2 or TRBV6-3 with TRBJ2-1; 13 nucleotides match TRBD2. V shed 6 bases and J 3 bases; nucleotides not matched to a gene: 5. Germline-derived CDR1 and CDR2 are MNHEY and SVGEGT. The CDR3 is made up of 16 amino acids. In DNA form, the CDR3 reads TGTGCCAGCAGCCGCGGACTAGCGGGAGTCTACAATGAGCAGTTCTTC. This sequence encodes CASSRGLAGVYNEQFF.

This clonotype showed up many times. This rearrangement joins TRBV7-2 to TRBJ2-2; 8 bases fit TRBD1. CDR3 length: 13 residues. J was trimmed by 13 bases and V by 5 bases; bases with no gene match: 9. Germline V gives CDR1 SGHTA, CDR2 FQGNSA. The CDR3 DNA reads TGTGCCAGCAGCCCGACAGGGGCCCGGTCGCTGTTTTTT. It is translated as CASSPTGARSLFF.

This clonotype was observed at least ten times. V and J are TRBV28 and TRBJ1-5, with 9 positions matching TRBD1. The germline gives CDR1 MDHEN, CDR2 SYDVKM. Trimming removed 4 bases from V and 1 base from J; junction bases left unmatched: 5. The CDR3 consists of 16 residues. For the CDR3, the DNA is TGTGCCAGCAGTTCCTCACAGGGGGCGAGCAATCAGCCCCAGCATTTT. Residues: CASSSSQGASNQPQHF.